Given below is one TCR beta chain in context. This entry comes from a study of blood T cell repertoires in COVID-19. Study-wide background: Acute-phase and convalescent COVID-19 samples originated in the United States, Italy and Spain. PBMCs, B-cell-depleted T cells, or T cells provided the cDNA or gDNA that made up the material.

The CDR3 totals 16 residues. CDR1 SGHVS and CDR2 FQNEAQ come from the germline V gene. The ends lost 3 bases at V and 1 base at J; junction bases unmatched: 5. Original data processing: Amplification with reference gene primers provided the estimates of nucleated cell counts. Clones were read by immunoSEQ multiplex PCR, and TCRdb kept only the in-frame ones, dropping some. The DNA gave D and trimming, while V, J and clone size come from that table. The data show over 150,000 clones, 85% to 90% seen once. This sequence originates from a man in his sixties or seventies with active or convalescent COVID-19. The V and J genes are TRBV7-8 and TRBJ1-1; the match to TRBD1 covers 10 bases. The sample was peripheral blood. The CDR3 nucleotides read TGTGCCAGCAGCTTCCCCCGGGACAGGGGGAACACTGAAGCTTTCTTT. Its protein is CASSFPRDRGNTEAFF.